Listed below are T cell receptor beta chains from one sample, sequenced in a study of T cell responses to AZD1222 COVID-19 vaccine. The data were produced by immunoSEQ multiplex PCR, yet TCRdb's version contains in-frame clones alone and is incomplete. This table has more than 85,000 clones, 85% to 90% appearing once. Sequences were derived from peripheral blood, sampled 28 days after the second AZD1222 dose. The receptors derive from an adult who received the AZD1222 COVID-19 vaccine. The CDR3 runs from the conserved cysteine through the conserved F or W. The D gene is left open where the match is weak. Expanded clones get a size class; other rows say once, few or many, or leave the size out.

abundance	v_gene	len	d_gene	j_gene	CDR3nt	CDR3aa
NA	TRBV19	18	TRBD1	TRBJ2-7	TGTGCCAGTAGATTGGGGGAACGTAAGACAGGGAGCTCCTACGAGCAGTACTTC	CASRLGERKTGSSYEQYF
NA	TRBV6-1	18	NA	TRBJ2-6	TGTGCCAGCAGTGCCAGGGGGGAGGGCTTCTCTGGGGCCAACGTCCTGACTTTC	CASSARGEGFSGANVLTF
once	TRBV10-2	10	NA	TRBJ2-7	TGCGCCAGCAGTGACAACGAGCAGTACTTC	CASSDNEQYF
few	TRBV27	17	NA	TRBJ1-6	TGTGCCAGCAGTACTGGTCCGGGGAGCTCCTATAATTCACCCCTCCACTTT	CASSTGPGSSYNSPLHF
NA	TRBV18	14	NA	TRBJ1-2	TGTGCCAGCTCACCCCCCGCAGGCGGGTATGGCTACACCTTC	CASSPPAGGYGYTF
NA	TRBV19	15	NA	TRBJ1-6	TGTGCCAGTAAGGTCGGGGGCTCCTATAATTCACCCCTCCACTTT	CASKVGGSYNSPLHF
NA	TRBV6-5	13	NA	TRBJ1-5	TGTGCCAGCAGTCGGTTTAGCAATCAGCCCCAGCATTTT	CASSRFSNQPQHF
once	TRBV5-1	17	TRBD2	TRBJ2-1	TGCGCCAGCAGCTTGGAAGGTAGCGGGAGGCCCAGCAATGAGCAGTTCTTC	CASSLEGSGRPSNEQFF
NA	TRBV10-2	13	NA	TRBJ1-1	TGCGCCAGCAGCGCCACAGGGTCATTGGGAGCTTTCTTT	CASSATGSLGAFF
NA	TRBV30	14	NA	TRBJ1-2	TGTGCCTGGAGTGGGCTCCTAGCTAACTATGGCTACACCTTC	CAWSGLLANYGYTF
NA	TRBV7-3	13	NA	TRBJ2-7	TGTGCCAGCAGCTTGGGCAGAAACTACGAGCAGTACTTC	CASSLGRNYEQYF
NA	TRBV13	12	NA	TRBJ2-3	TGTGCCAGCAGTCTTACGGAGGATACGCAGTATTTT	CASSLTEDTQYF
NA	TRBV15	15	TRBD1	TRBJ2-7	TGTGCCACCAGCAGATCCCTCGACAGGGTCTACGAGCAGTACTTC	CATSRSLDRVYEQYF
NA	TRBV7-7	15	TRBD1	TRBJ2-5	TGTGCCAGCAGCTTAGGGGGGACAGGGCAAGAGACCCAGTACTTC	CASSLGGTGQETQYF
NA	TRBV3-1/TRBV3-2	15	TRBD1	TRBJ2-1	TGTGCCAGCAGACTAACCGGGACAGGGTTCAATGAGCAGTTCTTC	CASRLTGTGFNEQFF
NA	TRBV9	15	NA	TRBJ2-7	TGTGCCAGCAGCGTAGGGGGGGACTCCTCCTACGAGCAGTACTTC	CASSVGGDSSYEQYF
NA	TRBV5-1	15	TRBD1	TRBJ2-3	TGCGCCAGCAGCTTGGGGGGGACAGGATCAGATACGCAGTATTTT	CASSLGGTGSDTQYF
NA	TRBV3-1/TRBV3-2	17	TRBD1	TRBJ2-1	TGTGCCAGCAGCCAAGATATCGGGACAGGGGGCATCGATGAGCAGTTCTTC	CASSQDIGTGGIDEQFF
once	TRBV19	13	TRBD1	TRBJ2-7	TGTGCCAGTAGTGTACAGGGGGCGCGGGAGCAGTACTTC	CASSVQGAREQYF
NA	TRBV7-2	14	NA	TRBJ1-3	TGTGCCAGCAGCCTGAGACGGACCTCTGACCACATATATTTT	CASSLRRTSDHIYF
NA	TRBV19	13	NA	TRBJ1-5	TGTGCCAGTAGTATTCAGGGTGGTCAGCCCCAGCATTTT	CASSIQGGQPQHF
NA	TRBV27	15	TRBD2	TRBJ2-7	TGTGCCAGCAGTTACACGGGAGGGTTCCCCTACGAGCAGTACTTC	CASSYTGGFPYEQYF
once	TRBV7-2	17	NA	TRBJ2-3	TGTGCCAGCAGCTTAGCACCACTAGCCGTGGGGACGGATACGCAGTATTTT	CASSLAPLAVGTDTQYF
NA	TRBV24-1	15	TRBD1	TRBJ2-1	TGTGCCACCAGTGATGCCGGGACAGTGTACAATGAGCAGTTCTTC	CATSDAGTVYNEQFF
once	TRBV10-1	16	NA	TRBJ2-3	TGCGCCAGCAGTGAGTCTCGGCGGGGGCCCTCCGATACGCAGTATTTT	CASSESRRGPSDTQYF
NA	TRBV5-1	14	NA	TRBJ2-7	TGCGCCAGCAGCTTTACCGACAGCTCCTACGAGCAGTACTTC	CASSFTDSSYEQYF
NA	TRBV7-9	11	NA	TRBJ2-2	TGTGCCAGCAGAGTGACCGGGGAGCTGTTTTTT	CASRVTGELFF
NA	TRBV7-2	14	NA	TRBJ2-3	TGTGCCAGCACTTCTGGGCTAGCAGCAGATACGCAGTATTTT	CASTSGLAADTQYF
NA	TRBV10-2	14	TRBD1	TRBJ2-7	TGCGCCAGCAGGGGGACAGCTAACTTCTACGAGCAGTACTTC	CASRGTANFYEQYF
NA	TRBV29-1	15	NA	TRBJ1-3	TGCAGCGTTGATGGGGGAGCTGTCGCTGGAAACACCATATATTTT	CSVDGGAVAGNTIYF
NA	TRBV4-3	14	NA	TRBJ1-2	TGCGCCAGCAGCCCGACACGCACTAACTATGGCTACATCTTC	CASSPTRTNYGYIF
NA	TRBV7-6	15	TRBD2	TRBJ2-1	TGTGCCAGCAGCGCGGGACTAGCGGATTACCATGAGCAGTTCTTC	CASSAGLADYHEQFF
NA	TRBV20-1	15	TRBD2	TRBJ2-5	TGCAGTGCTAGTAGGACTAGCGGGCCCCAAGAGACCCAGTACTTC	CSASRTSGPQETQYF
NA	TRBV15	16	TRBD1	TRBJ2-1	TGTGCCACCAGCAGAACCACAGGGGGCGGATTGAATGAGCAGTTCTTC	CATSRTTGGGLNEQFF
NA	TRBV5-1	13	NA	TRBJ2-6	TGCGCCAGCAGCTTCGCTGGGGCCAACGTCCTGACTTTC	CASSFAGANVLTF
NA	TRBV7-9	11	NA	TRBJ2-5	TGTGCCAGCAGCGAAGGGGGAACCCAGTACTTC	CASSEGGTQYF
NA	TRBV6-6	17	NA	TRBJ1-5	TGTGCCAGCAGTCCTTACCAGCAGGTTGGCACCAATCAGCCCCAGCATTTT	CASSPYQQVGTNQPQHF
NA	TRBV4-2	16	NA	TRBJ2-1	TGTGCCAGCAGCCAAGTTTTTTGGCGGGATAACAATGAGCAGTTCTTC	CASSQVFWRDNNEQFF
NA	TRBV28	15	TRBD1	TRBJ1-6	TGTGCCAGCAACCCCCGGGACAGGGAGCATTCACCCCTCCACTTT	CASNPRDREHSPLHF
NA	TRBV2	16	TRBD2	TRBJ2-1	TGTGCCAGCAGTGAAACTAGCGGGAGGTCCTACAATGAGCAGTTCTTC	CASSETSGRSYNEQFF
NA	TRBV3-1/TRBV3-2	15	TRBD1	TRBJ1-1	TGTGCCAGCACCCTCTCCGAGGGGGCAGGGGCTGAAGCTTTCTTT	CASTLSEGAGAEAFF
NA	TRBV28	16	TRBD2	TRBJ2-7	TGTGCCAGCAGTTCGGGGGAAGCGGGAGCGACCTACGAGCAGTACTTC	CASSSGEAGATYEQYF
NA	TRBV10-3	15	NA	TRBJ1-3	TGTGCCACCACCACGGTTAGCACCTCTGGAAACACCATATATTTT	CATTTVSTSGNTIYF
NA	TRBV11-3	15	TRBD1	TRBJ2-6	TGTGCCAGCAGCTATCAGGGGGATGGGGCCAACGTCCTGACTTTC	CASSYQGDGANVLTF
NA	TRBV18	19	NA	TRBJ2-1	TGTGCCAGCTCACCACCACTCCCTACCATACTATCTGGGTACAATGAGCAGTTCTTC	CASSPPLPTILSGYNEQFF
NA	TRBV4-1	14	NA	TRBJ2-1	TGCGCCAGCAGCCAAGAACCAAATGCCGATGAGCAGTTCTTC	CASSQEPNADEQFF
NA	TRBV5-1	15	TRBD1	TRBJ2-7	TGCGCCAGCAGCTTGGGCGATGGGGACAGGGGCGAGCAGTACTTC	CASSLGDGDRGEQYF
NA	TRBV7-3	15	NA	TRBJ1-2	TGTGCCAGCAGCCCCGGTGCACTCGGCGAGGGGGGCTACACCTTC	CASSPGALGEGGYTF
NA	TRBV27	15	NA	TRBJ2-1	TGTGCCAGCAGCTCTCTGGGCGCTCCCAACAATGAGCAGTTCTTC	CASSSLGAPNNEQFF
NA	TRBV7-3	17	TRBD2	TRBJ2-1	TGTGCCAGCAGCTTATTGGGACTAGCCAGCTCCTACAATGAGCAGTTCTTC	CASSLLGLASSYNEQFF